This T cell receptor beta chain was obtained from a study of blood T cells in healthy people across ages. A second about 7 to 11 cycle PCR used barcoded and J-beta primers. The template-switch adaptor was a 5' adaptor with 12 random nucleotides. It tagged each cDNA molecule. TCRdb analysed the 5' RACE reads with MiXCR anew, one entry per CDR3 protein. This table has 650,000 to 1,000,000 distinct CDR3 sequences, under 40% appearing once. Of note for this clonotype: Its antigen is not identified.

Samples had at least 6.5 million PBMCs isolated from them. Study conclusions and caveats: Unsorted PBMC input precluded a conclusive naive versus antigen-experienced comparison.

Trimming pared 3 bases from V and 5 bases from J, leaving 10 bases between. Germline V CDR1 and CDR2: MNHNS, SASEGT. The CDR3 is 13 residues long. The clonotype was recovered from a man younger than 35 in good health. Material for sequencing was blood. The chain has TRBV6-1 and TRBJ1-1; D is uncertain. In DNA form, the CDR3 reads TGTGCCAGCAGTGATGGGGAAAGGACTGAAGCTTTCTTT. Its protein product is CASSDGERTEAFF.